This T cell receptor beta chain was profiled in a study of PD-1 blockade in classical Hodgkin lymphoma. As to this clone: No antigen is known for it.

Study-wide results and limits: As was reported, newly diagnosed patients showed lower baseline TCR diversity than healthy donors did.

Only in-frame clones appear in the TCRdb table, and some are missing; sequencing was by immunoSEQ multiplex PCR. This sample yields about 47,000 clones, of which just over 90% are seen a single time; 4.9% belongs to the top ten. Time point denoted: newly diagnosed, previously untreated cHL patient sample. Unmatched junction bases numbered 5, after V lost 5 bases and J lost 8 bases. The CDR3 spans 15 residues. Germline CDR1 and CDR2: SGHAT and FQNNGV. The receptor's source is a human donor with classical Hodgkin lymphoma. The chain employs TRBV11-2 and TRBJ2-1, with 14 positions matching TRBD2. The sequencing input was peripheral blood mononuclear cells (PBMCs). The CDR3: CASSPGLAGVDEQFF. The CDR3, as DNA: TGTGCCAGCAGCCCGGGACTAGCGGGAGTCGATGAGCAGTTCTTC.